This T cell receptor (beta chain) stems from a study of CD8+CD57+ T cells in acquired aplastic anemia. The germline V gene has CDR1 ENHRY and CDR2 SYGVKD. V was cut by 6 bases and J by 0 bases, with 3 bases left in between. The CDR3 is 11 residues long. The use of genomic DNA as template underpinned the TCR beta VDJ and CDR3 profiling. Via MiXCR, TCRdb re-called the reads, giving one row per CDR3 protein. The data contain roughly 98,000 distinct CDR3 sequences, about 63% of them singletons. The count of this clonotype is one. Sequenced patients had shown CD8+CD57+ cell expansion by flow cytometry. The specimen was sorted CD4+, CD8+, or CD8+CD57+ T cells (not recorded which) from PBMCs. The source is a human donor with aplastic anemia. This chain joins TRBV10-3 and TRBJ2-7; no firm D call. The CDR3, as DNA: TGTGCCATCAGGAACTCCTACGAGCAGTACTTC. Its translation: CAIRNSYEQYF.